Only a few counts were recorded for the clone carrying this TCR beta chain. What it binds is not known. This record belongs to a study of shared clonotypes between healthy human individuals. Trimming stripped 2 bases from V and 6 bases from J, with 14 bases between. The CDR3 runs to 15 residues. Germline lookup yields CDR1 SNHLY and CDR2 FYNNEI. Deep was the level at which the assay was run. As handled by the study authors: ImmunoSEQ yielded junction-only sequences lacking quality scores, so filtering differed. Profiled with immunoSEQ multiplex PCR; TCRdb holds only in-frame clones, not every one. Clone size and the V and J calls come from that table; the DNA yielded D and trimming. The sample consists of about 2.3 million clones, roughly 90% of them appearing once. Study-level points and caveats: Compared with memory subsets, naive subsets generally had larger estimated richness.

Splitting the CD4+ cells yielded a CD45RA+ naive subset and a CD45RA-negative memory subset. The sample was naive CD4+ T cells from PBMCs. Indicated subset: CD45RA+ positively selected. The J gene is TRBJ1-5, the V gene TRBV2; a weak D match, TRBD1 (6 bases). The sequence was collected from a man between 18 and 35 years old in good health. Some clones in this sample may be carry-over from other donors' samples. The CDR3 DNA follows: TGTGCCAGCAGTGAAAGGCAGGGGAACAGTCAGCCCCAGCATTTT. Translation: CASSERQGNSQPQHF.